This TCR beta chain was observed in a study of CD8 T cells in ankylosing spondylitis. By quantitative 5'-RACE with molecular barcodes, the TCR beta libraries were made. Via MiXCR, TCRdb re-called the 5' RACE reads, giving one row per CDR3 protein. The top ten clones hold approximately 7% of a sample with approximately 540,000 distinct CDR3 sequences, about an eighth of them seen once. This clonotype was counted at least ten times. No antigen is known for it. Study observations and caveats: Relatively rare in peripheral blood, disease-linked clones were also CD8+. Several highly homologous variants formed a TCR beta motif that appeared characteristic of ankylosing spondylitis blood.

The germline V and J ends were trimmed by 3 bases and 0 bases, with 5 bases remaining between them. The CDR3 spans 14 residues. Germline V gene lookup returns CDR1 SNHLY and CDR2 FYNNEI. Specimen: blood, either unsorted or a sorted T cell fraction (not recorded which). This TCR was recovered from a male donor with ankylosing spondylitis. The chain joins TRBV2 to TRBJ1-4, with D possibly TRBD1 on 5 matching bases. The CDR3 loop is CASSEGATNEKLFF. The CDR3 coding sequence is TGTGCCAGCAGTGAGGGGGCAACTAATGAAAAACTGTTTTTT.